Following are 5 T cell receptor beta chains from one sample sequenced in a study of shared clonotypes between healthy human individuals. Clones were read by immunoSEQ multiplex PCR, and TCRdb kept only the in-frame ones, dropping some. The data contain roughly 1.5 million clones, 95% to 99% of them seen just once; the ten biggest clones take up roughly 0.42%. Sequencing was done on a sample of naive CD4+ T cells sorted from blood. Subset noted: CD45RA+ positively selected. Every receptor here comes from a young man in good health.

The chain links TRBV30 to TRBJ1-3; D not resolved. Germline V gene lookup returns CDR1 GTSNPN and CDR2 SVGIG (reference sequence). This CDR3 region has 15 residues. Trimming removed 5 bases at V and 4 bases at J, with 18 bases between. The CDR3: CAWRGGGVGGNTIYF. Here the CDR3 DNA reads TGTGCCTGGCGCGGCGGCGGAGTGGGAGGAAACACCATATATTTT.

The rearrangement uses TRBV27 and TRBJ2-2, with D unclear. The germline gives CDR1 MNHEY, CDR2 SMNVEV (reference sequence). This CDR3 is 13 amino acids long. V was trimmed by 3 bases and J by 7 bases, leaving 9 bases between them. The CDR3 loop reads CASSLVGRGELFF. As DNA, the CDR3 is TGTGCCAGCAGTTTGGTAGGACGCGGGGAGCTGTTTTTT.

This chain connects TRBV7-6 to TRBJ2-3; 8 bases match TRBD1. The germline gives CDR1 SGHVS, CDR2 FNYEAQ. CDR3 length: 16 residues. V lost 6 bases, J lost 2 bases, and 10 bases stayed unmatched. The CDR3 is CASSPLGQGLTDTQYF. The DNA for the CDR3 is TGTGCCAGCAGTCCCTTAGGACAGGGCCTCACAGATACGCAGTATTTT.

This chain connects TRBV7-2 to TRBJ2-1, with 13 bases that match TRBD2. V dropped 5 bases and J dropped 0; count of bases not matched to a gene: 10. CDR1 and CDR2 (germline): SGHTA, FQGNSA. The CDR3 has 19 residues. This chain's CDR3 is CASSLTGLAGEFSYNEQFF. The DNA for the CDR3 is TGTGCCAGCAGCCTCACCGGACTAGCGGGAGAATTCTCCTACAATGAGCAGTTCTTC.

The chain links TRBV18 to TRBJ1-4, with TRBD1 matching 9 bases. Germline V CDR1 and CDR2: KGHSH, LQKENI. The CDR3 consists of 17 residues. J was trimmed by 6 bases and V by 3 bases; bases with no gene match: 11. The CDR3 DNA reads TGTGCCAGCTCACCCCGGACTCCGACAGGGGGAGATGAAAAACTGTTTTTT. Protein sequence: CASSPRTPTGGDEKLFF.